This T cell receptor beta chain originates from a study of T cells in Graves' hyperthyroidism and ophthalmopathy. Findings and limits, study-wide: A model built on 13 V-J features separated ophthalmopathy from stable hyperthyroidism.

RNA transcripts provided the source from which TCR beta CDR3 regions were amplified. HTBI primers drove first-round RT-PCR of the TCR CDR3. TCRdb re-analysed the multiplex PCR reads in MiXCR, keeping a single row per CDR3 protein. Of approximately 740,000 distinct CDR3 sequences listed, roughly 15% were seen once; the top ten hold roughly 10%. This clonotype has just a few counts. Its antigen remains unknown. Trimming took 9 bases from V and 2 from J, leaving 7 bases between them. The CDR3 length is 11 residues. The source of this sequence is a woman younger than 35 with Graves' hyperthyroidism. The sequencing input was blood. This chain connects TRBV12-3 or TRBV12-4 to TRBJ2-5; no clear D. This CDR3 is CASAVQETQYF. CDR3 DNA sequence: TGTGCCAGTGCAGTTCAAGAGACCCAGTACTTC.